The sequence of this T cell receptor beta chain was determined in a study of cytomegalovirus exposure and HLA in healthy donors. Overall study results and limits: Presence/absence analyses assumed roughly uniform sequencing depth across donors. Accurate HLA-A and HLA-B prediction from TCR beta sequences was reported for most subjects. Segments of the TCR beta V type were, in most cases, productive about 90% or about 30% of the time in an earlier analysis. In a later analysis, a missense DCLRE1C variant was linked to TCR beta V- and J-gene trimming.

Regarding this clone: Its target is not known. The germline gene is not matched at one end of the junction; a read error may be the cause.

The CDR3 is made up of 13 amino acids. Germline V gives CDR1 LNHDA, CDR2 SQIVND (reference sequence). The PCR made use of 60 Vbeta and 13 Jbeta primers. Data came from immunoSEQ multiplex PCR; TCRdb stores just in-frame clones and leaves some out. This sample has 150,000 to 200,000 clones; 60% to 80% occur once, and the top ten carry 5% to 8%. The chain links TRBV19 to TRBJ2-3, with TRBD1 identical over 8 bases. Sequenced sample: PBMCs. The receptor's source is a man aged 40-49 years in good health and CMV-seropositive. CDR3 amino acids: CASSTRRDRFSHF. In DNA, the CDR3 is TGTGCCAGTAGTACCCGCCGGGACAGGTTTTCACATTTT.